The clone carrying this T cell receptor (beta chain) appeared a few times. Its specificity is unknown. This sample stems from a study of cytomegalovirus exposure and HLA in healthy donors. A multiplex PCR was run with 60 Vbeta primers and 13 Jbeta primers. Authors' methods: As a later analysis found, there were around 86 million unique TCR beta chains, of which roughly 11 million were shared. TCRdb's table, derived via immunoSEQ multiplex PCR, lists solely in-frame clones and lacks some. V, J and clone size reflect that table, while D and trimming were determined from the DNA. This table has roughly 100,000 clones, 60% to 75% appearing once. Regarding the study as a whole: Links to common viral pathogens appeared, in a later analysis, for several of the most significant clusters. Fewer N-insertions (relative to the approximately 700-donor mean) were reportedly seen in an Asian-associated ancestry cluster in a later analysis. Prior analysis indicated that the majority of TCR beta V segments exhibited productivity approximately 87% or approximately 30% of the time.

Germline CDR1 reads SGHRS; CDR2 reads YFSETQ. Germline trimming cut 0 bases from V and 5 bases from J; bases unmatched to any gene: 13. The CDR3 length is 17 residues. The TCR was taken from a male donor in good health and CMV-seropositive. Sample: PBMCs. V usage is TRBV5-1 and J usage is TRBJ2-7; 8 nucleotides line up with TRBD2. The CDR3: CASSLGTIAGTRNEQYF. The CDR3 DNA follows: TGCGCCAGCAGCTTGGGGACTATCGCCGGGACTAGAAACGAGCAGTACTTC.